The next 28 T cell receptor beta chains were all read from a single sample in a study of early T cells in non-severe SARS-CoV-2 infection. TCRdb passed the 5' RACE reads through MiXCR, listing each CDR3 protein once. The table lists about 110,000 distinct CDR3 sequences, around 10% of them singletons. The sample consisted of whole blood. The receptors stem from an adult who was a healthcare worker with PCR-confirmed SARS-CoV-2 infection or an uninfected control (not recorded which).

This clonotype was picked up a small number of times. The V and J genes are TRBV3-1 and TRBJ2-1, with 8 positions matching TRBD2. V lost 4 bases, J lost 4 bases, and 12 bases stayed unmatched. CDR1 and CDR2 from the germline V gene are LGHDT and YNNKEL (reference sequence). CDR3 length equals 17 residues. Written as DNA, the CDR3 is TGTGCCAGCAGCCCCCCACGGACTAGCCAGGCGTACAATGAGCAGTTCTTC. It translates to CASSPPRTSQAYNEQFF.

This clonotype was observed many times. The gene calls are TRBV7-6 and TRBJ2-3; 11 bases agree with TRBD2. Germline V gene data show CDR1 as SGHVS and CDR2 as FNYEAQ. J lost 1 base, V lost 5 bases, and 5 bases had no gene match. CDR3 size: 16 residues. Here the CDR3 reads CASSPLAGGGTDTQYF. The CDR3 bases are TGTGCCAGCAGCCCCTTAGCGGGAGGGGGCACAGATACGCAGTATTTT.

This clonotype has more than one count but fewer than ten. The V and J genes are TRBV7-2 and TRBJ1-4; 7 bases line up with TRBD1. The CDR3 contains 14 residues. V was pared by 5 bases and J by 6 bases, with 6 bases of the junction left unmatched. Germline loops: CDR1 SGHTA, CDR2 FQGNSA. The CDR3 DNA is TGTGCCAGCAGCCCAACAGGGGTTTATGAAAAACTGTTTTTT. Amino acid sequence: CASSPTGVYEKLFF.

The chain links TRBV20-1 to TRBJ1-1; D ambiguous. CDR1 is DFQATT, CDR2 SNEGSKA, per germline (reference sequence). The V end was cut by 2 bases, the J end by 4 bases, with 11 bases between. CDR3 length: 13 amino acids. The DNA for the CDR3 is TGCAGTGCTAGACGGGTGAGTGGCACTGAAGCTTTCTTT. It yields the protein CSARRVSGTEAFF.

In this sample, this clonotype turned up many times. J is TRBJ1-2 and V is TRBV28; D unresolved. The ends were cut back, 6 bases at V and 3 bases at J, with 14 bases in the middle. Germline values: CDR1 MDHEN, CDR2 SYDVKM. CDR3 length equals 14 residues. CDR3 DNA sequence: TGTGCCAGCAGCCGCTCTCCCGAGGACTATGGCTACACCTTC. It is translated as CASSRSPEDYGYTF.

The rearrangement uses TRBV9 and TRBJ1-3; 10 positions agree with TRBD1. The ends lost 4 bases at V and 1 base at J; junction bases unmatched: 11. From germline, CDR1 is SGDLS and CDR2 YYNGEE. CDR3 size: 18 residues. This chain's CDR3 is CASSMRRDRGISGNTIYF. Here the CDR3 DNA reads TGTGCCAGCAGCATGCGCCGGGACAGGGGAATTTCTGGAAACACCATATATTTT.

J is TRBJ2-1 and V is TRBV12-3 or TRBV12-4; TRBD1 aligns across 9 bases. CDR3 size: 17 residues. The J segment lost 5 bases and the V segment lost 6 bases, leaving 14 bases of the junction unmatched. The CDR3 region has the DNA TGTGCCAGCAGCCCCCCTCCGGGACAGGGAATGAACAATGAGCAGTTCTTC. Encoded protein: CASSPPPGQGMNNEQFF.

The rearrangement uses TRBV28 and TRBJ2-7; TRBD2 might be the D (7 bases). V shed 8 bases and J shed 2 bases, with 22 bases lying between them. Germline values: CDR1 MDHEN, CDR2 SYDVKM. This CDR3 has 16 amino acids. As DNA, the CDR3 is TGTGCCAGCGTCCGAGGGGGGGCCTCAACCCCCTACGAGCAGTACTTC. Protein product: CASVRGGASTPYEQYF.

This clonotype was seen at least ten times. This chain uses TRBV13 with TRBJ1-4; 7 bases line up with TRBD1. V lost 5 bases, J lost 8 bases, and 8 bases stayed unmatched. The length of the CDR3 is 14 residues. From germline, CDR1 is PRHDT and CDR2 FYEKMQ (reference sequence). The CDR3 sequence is CASSTRQGQEKLFF. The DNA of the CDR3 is TGTGCCAGCAGCACCCGACAGGGTCAAGAAAAACTGTTTTTT.

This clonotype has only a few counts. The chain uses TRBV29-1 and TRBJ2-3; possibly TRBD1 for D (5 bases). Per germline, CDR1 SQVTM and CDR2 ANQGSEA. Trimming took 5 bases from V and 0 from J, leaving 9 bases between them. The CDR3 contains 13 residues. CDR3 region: CSVQGPSTDTQYF. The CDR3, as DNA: TGCAGCGTTCAGGGCCCTAGCACAGATACGCAGTATTTT.

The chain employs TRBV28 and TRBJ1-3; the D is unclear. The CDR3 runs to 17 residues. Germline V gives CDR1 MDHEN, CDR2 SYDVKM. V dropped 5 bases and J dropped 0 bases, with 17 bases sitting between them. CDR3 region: CASSTPGRRISGNTIYF. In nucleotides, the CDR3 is TGTGCCAGCAGTACCCCCGGACGGAGAATCTCTGGAAACACCATATATTTT. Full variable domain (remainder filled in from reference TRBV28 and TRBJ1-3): DVKVTQSSRYLVKRTGEKVFLECVQDMDHENMFWYRQDPGLGLRLIYFSYDVKMKEKGDIPEGYSVSREKKERFSLILESASTNQTSMYLCASSTPGRRISGNTIYFGEGSWLTVV.

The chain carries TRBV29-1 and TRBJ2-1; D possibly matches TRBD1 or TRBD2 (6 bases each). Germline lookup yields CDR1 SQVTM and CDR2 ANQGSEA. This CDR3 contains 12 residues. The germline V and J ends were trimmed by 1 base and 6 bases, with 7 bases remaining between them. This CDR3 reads CSVEGGANEQFF. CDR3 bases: TGCAGCGTTGAAGGGGGGGCCAATGAGCAGTTCTTC.

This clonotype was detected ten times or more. The chain's CDR3 is CASSSPTDSSTDTQYF. As DNA, the CDR3 is TGTGCCAGCTCATCCCCGACAGACTCTAGCACAGATACGCAGTATTTT. The chain recombines TRBV18 with TRBJ2-3, with D maybe TRBD1 (5 bases). The length of the CDR3 is 16 residues. Germline CDR1 KGHSH, CDR2 LQKENI. The ends were cut back, 5 bases at V and 0 bases at J, with 15 bases in the middle.

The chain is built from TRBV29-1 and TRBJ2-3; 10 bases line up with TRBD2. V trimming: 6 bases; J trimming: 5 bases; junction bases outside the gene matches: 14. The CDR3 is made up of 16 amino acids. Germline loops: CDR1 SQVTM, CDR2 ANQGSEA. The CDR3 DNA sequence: TGCAGCGTGACGGCGGGGAGCGGGAGGGGGAGAGATACGCAGTATTTT. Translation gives CSVTAGSGRGRDTQYF.

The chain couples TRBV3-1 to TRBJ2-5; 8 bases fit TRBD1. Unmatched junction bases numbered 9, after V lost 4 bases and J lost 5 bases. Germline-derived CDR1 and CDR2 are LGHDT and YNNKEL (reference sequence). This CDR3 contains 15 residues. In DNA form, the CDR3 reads TGTGCCAGCAGCCGGACAGGGTCGACAATGGAGACCCAGTACTTC. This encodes CASSRTGSTMETQYF.

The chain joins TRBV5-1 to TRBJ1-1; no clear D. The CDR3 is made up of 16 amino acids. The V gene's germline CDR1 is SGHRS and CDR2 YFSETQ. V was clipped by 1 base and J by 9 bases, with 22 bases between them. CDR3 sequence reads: CASSLRGDPRQNQAFF. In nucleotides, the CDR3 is TGCGCCAGCAGCTTGCGCGGCGACCCTCGCCAGAACCAAGCTTTCTTT. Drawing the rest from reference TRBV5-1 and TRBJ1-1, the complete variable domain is KAGVTQTPRYLIKTRGQQVTLSCSPISGHRSVSWYQQTPGQGLQFLFEYFSETQRNKGNFPGRFSGRQFSNSRSEMNVSTLELGDSALYLCASSLRGDPRQNQAFFGQGTRLTVV.

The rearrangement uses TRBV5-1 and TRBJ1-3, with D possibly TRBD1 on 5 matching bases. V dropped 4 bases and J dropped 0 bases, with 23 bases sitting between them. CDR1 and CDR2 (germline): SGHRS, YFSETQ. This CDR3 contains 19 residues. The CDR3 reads CASSPGGPGTLRSGNTIYF. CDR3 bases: TGCGCCAGCAGCCCGGGGGGACCGGGGACGCTCCGCTCTGGAAACACCATATATTTT.

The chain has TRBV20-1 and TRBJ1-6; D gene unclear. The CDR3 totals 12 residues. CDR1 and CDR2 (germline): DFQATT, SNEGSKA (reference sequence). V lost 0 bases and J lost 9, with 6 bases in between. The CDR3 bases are TGCAGTGCTAGAGATGCGGGTTCACCCCTCCACTTT. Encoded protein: CSARDAGSPLHF.

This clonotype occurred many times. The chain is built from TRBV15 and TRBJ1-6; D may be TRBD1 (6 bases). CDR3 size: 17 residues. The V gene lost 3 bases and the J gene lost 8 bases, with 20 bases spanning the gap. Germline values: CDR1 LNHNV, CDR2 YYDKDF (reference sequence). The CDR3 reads CATSSWMATGRDSPLHF. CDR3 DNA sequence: TGTGCCACCAGCAGCTGGATGGCGACAGGAAGGGATTCACCCCTCCACTTT.

This chain's CDR3 is CASSRPGQGGMNTEAFF. CDR3 DNA sequence: TGTGCCAGCAGTCGACCGGGACAGGGGGGAATGAACACTGAAGCTTTCTTT. The rearrangement uses TRBV25-1 and TRBJ1-1; the match to TRBD1 covers 11 bases. This CDR3 has 17 residues. V dropped 5 bases and J dropped 0; count of bases not matched to a gene: 8. Germline V lookup: CDR1 MGHDK, CDR2 SYGVNS.

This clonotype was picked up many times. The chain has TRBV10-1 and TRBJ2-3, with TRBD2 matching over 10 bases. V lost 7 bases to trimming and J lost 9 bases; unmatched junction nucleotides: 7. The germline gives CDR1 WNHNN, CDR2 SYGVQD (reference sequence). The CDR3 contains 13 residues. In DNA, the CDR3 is TGCGCCAGCAAGGGAGGTAGCGGGGGGACGCAGTATTTT. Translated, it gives CASKGGSGGTQYF.

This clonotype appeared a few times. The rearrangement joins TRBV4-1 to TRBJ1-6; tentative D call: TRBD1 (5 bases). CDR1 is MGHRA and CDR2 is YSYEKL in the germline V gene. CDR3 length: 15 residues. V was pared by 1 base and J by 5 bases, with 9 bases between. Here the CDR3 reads CASSQALGDNSPLHF. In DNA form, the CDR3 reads TGCGCCAGCAGCCAAGCATTAGGGGATAATTCACCCCTCCACTTT.

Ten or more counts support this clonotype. CDR3 loop: CASSQSVPGNQPQHF. The CDR3 bases are TGCGCCAGCAGTCAATCGGTCCCGGGCAATCAGCCCCAGCATTTT. The V and J genes are TRBV23-1 and TRBJ1-5; D remains unclear. TRBV23-1 is flagged as an ORF with uncertain function. This CDR3 has 15 residues. V was trimmed by 0 bases and J by 2 bases, leaving 8 bases between them.

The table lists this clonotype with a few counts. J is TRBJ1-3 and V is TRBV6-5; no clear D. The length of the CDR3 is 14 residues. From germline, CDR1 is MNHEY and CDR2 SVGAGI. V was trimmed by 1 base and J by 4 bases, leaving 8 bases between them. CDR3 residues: CASSYLAVGNTIYF. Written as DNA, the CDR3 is TGTGCCAGCAGTTACTTGGCGGTCGGAAACACCATATATTTT.

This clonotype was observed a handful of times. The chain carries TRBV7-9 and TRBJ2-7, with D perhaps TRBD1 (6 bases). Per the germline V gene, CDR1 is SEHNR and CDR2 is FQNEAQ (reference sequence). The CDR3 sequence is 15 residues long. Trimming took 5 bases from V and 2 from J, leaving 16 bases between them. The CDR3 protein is CASSLGQTVAYEQYF. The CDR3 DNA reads TGTGCCAGCAGCCTTGGACAGACTGTGGCCTACGAGCAGTACTTC.

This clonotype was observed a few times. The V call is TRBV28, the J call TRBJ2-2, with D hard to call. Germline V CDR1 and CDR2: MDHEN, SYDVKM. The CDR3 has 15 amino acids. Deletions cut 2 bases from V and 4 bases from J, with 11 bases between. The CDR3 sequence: CASSLAGWATGELFF. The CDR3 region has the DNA TGTGCCAGCAGTTTAGCTGGATGGGCCACCGGGGAGCTGTTTTTT. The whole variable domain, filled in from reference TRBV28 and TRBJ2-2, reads DVKVTQSSRYLVKRTGEKVFLECVQDMDHENMFWYRQDPGLGLRLIYFSYDVKMKEKGDIPEGYSVSREKKERFSLILESASTNQTSMYLCASSLAGWATGELFFGEGSRLTVL.

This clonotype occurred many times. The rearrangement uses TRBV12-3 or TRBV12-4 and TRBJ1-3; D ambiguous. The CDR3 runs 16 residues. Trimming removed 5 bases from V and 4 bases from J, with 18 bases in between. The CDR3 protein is CASSPPRALAGNTIYF. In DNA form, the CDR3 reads TGTGCCAGCAGTCCCCCTCGGGCGTTGGCCGGAAACACCATATATTTT.

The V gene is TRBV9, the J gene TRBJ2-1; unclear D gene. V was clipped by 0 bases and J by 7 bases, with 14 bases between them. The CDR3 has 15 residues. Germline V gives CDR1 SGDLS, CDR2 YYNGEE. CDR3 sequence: CASSVDPHHLNEQFF. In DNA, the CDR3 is TGTGCCAGCAGCGTAGACCCCCACCATTTGAATGAGCAGTTCTTC.